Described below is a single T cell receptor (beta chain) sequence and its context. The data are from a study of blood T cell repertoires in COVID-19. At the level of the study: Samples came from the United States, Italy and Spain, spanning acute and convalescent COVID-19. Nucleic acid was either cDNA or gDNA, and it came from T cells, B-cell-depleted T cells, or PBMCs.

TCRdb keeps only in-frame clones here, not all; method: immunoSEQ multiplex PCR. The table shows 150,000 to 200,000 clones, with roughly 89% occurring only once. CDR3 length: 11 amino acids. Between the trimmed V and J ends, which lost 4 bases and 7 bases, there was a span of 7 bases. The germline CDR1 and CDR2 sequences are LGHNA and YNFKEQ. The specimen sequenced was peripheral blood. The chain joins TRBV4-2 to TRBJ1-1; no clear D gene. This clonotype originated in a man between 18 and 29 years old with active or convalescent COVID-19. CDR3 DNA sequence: TGTGCCAGCAGCCCGGGGAATGAAGCTTTCTTT. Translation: CASSPGNEAFF.